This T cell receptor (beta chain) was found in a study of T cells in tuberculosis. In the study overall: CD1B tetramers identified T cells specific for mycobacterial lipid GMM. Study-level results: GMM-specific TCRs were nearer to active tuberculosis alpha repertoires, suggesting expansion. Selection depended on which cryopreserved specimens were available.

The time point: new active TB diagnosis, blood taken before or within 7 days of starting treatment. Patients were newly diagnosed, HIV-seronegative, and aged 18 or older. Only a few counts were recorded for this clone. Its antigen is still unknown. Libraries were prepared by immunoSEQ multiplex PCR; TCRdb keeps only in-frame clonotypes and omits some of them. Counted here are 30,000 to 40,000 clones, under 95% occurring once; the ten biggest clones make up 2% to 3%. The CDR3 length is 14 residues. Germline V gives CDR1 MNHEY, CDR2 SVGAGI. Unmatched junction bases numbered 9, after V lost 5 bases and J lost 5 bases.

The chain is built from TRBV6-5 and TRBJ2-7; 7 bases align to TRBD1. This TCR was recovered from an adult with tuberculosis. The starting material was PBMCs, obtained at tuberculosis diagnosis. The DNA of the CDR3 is TGTGCCAGCAGTCCCCCGGGACAGTTCCACGAGCAGTACTTC. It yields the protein CASSPPGQFHEQYF.